One and the same sample provided the 8 T cell receptor beta chains below, sequenced in a study of blood T cell repertoires in COVID-19. Profiled with immunoSEQ multiplex PCR; TCRdb holds only in-frame clones, not every one. Among around 71,000 clones listed, 83% were seen once. Sequencing was carried out using peripheral blood. Receptor source: a man aged 25 to 40 with COVID-19, enrolled during active disease.

The rearrangement uses TRBV10-3 and TRBJ2-2, with D perhaps TRBD1 (6 bases). From germline, CDR1 is ENHRY and CDR2 SYGVKD. The CDR3 has 14 residues. V dropped 6 bases and J dropped 5 bases, with 13 bases sitting between them. The CDR3 DNA is TGTGCCATCAGCAACAGGGTCTCTACCGGGGAGCTGTTTTTT. It is translated as CAISNRVSTGELFF.

V and J are TRBV2 and TRBJ2-5, with D maybe TRBD1 (6 bases). The V end was cut by 6 bases, the J end by 3 bases, with 14 bases between. Germline values: CDR1 SNHLY, CDR2 FYNNEI. This CDR3 is 14 amino acids long. The CDR3 reads CASRTGWGEETQYF. DNA for the CDR3: TGTGCCAGCAGGACAGGTTGGGGAGAAGAGACCCAGTACTTC.

V and J are TRBV7-9 and TRBJ1-2, with D possibly matching TRBD1 (5 bases). This CDR3 comprises 15 residues. V lost 1 base to trimming and J lost 4 bases, with 13 bases between them. CDR1 and CDR2 from the germline V gene are SEHNR and FQNEAQ (reference sequence). CDR3 loop: CASSLGAGVAYGYTF. CDR3 sequence (DNA): TGTGCCAGCAGCTTAGGGGCGGGGGTTGCCTATGGCTACACCTTC.

This rearrangement joins TRBV7-2 to TRBJ2-7, with 9 bases lining up with TRBD2. The ends lost 2 bases at V and 0 bases at J; junction bases unmatched: 11. This CDR3 has 18 amino acids. CDR1 is SGHTA and CDR2 is FQGNSA in the germline V gene. The CDR3 DNA is TGTGCCAGCAGCTTATCTAGCGGGGTGGGGGGACACTCCTACGAGCAGTACTTC. Its translation: CASSLSSGVGGHSYEQYF.

CDR3 loop: CSSGGPEGNEQFF. CDR3 DNA sequence: TGCAGCTCCGGAGGGCCAGAGGGCAATGAGCAGTTCTTC. The V call is TRBV29-1, the J call TRBJ2-1, with D maybe TRBD2 (6 bases). The CDR3 has 13 residues. Between the trimmed V and J ends, which lost 8 bases and 6 bases, there was a span of 17 bases. Germline CDR1 SQVTM, CDR2 ANQGSEA.

DNA of the CDR3: TGTGCCAGCAGTTCGGGACAGGGCCAGCAGTATTTT. Protein: CASSSGQGQQYF. V is TRBV6-2 or TRBV6-3 and J is TRBJ2-3; 9 bases match TRBD1. The CDR3 sequence is 12 residues long. J was trimmed by 11 bases and V by 4 bases; bases with no gene match: 4. Looked up from germline, CDR1 is MNHEY and CDR2 is SVGEGT.

The chain employs TRBV6-5 and TRBJ2-7; 11 nucleotides line up with TRBD2. Germline V gene data show CDR1 as MNHEY and CDR2 as SVGAGI. V trimming: 0 bases; J trimming: 2 bases; junction bases outside the gene matches: 3. There are 16 residues in the CDR3. The CDR3 DNA follows: TGTGCCAGCAGTTACTCGCGGGGACTAGCGGCCTACGAGCAGTACTTC. It specifies CASSYSRGLAAYEQYF.

This clone was seen a handful of times. This chain links TRBV9 with TRBJ1-6, with TRBD1 matching over 7 bases. V trimming: 4 bases; J trimming: 13 bases; junction bases outside the gene matches: 5. Germline-derived CDR1 and CDR2 are SGDLS and YYNGEE. CDR3 length: 12 residues. CDR3 nucleotides: TGTGCCAGCAGCAACCAACAGGGGCCCCTCCACTTT. It translates to CASSNQQGPLHF.